The 14 T cell receptor beta chains in this list originate from one sample, sequenced in a study of CD8 T cells in ankylosing spondylitis. TCRdb called the 5' RACE reads again in MiXCR, with one record for every CDR3 protein. The sample contains approximately 240,000 distinct CDR3 sequences, more than 20% of which appear only once. The sample taken for sequencing was blood, either unsorted or a sorted T cell fraction (not recorded which). Source of these receptors: a male donor with ankylosing spondylitis or in good health (not recorded which).

This clonotype was seen repeatedly, ten times or more. The genes are TRBV7-8 and TRBJ2-7; 9 bases agree with TRBD1. V dropped 5 bases and J dropped 5; count of bases not matched to a gene: 10. The CDR3 has 15 amino acids. Per germline, CDR1 SGHVS and CDR2 FQNEAQ. In DNA form, the CDR3 reads TGTGCCAGCAGCCTCGGCGGGGACAGGGTGCACGAGCAGTACTTC. Protein sequence: CASSLGGDRVHEQYF.

This clonotype has ten or more counts. The chain links TRBV6-5 to TRBJ2-7, with D unresolved. Trimming took off 2 bases at V and 3 bases at J, with 14 bases between the two ends. The CDR3 sequence is 15 residues long. Germline CDR1 reads MNHEY; CDR2 reads SVGAGI. The CDR3 DNA follows: TGTGCCAGCAGTTACGATCCTACTTACTTCTACGAGCAGTACTTC. Translation gives CASSYDPTYFYEQYF.

The V call is TRBV4-2, the J call TRBJ2-7; D perhaps matches TRBD2 (5 bases). V was clipped by 1 base and J by 3 bases, with 13 bases between them. Germline values: CDR1 LGHNA, CDR2 YNFKEQ. CDR3 size: 15 residues. The CDR3 DNA reads as TGTGCCAGCAGCCAAGCCACCGACTACCGCTACGAGCAGTACTTC. Amino acid sequence: CASSQATDYRYEQYF.

The V gene is TRBV12-3 or TRBV12-4, the J gene TRBJ1-1, with D possibly TRBD1 on 5 matching bases. V lost 4 bases, J lost 4 bases, and 16 bases lay in between. CDR3 size: 15 residues. The CDR3 DNA follows: TGTGCCAGCAGTTCACCCTCCCGGGGGGGCACTGAAGCTTTCTTT. Its translation is CASSSPSRGGTEAFF.

In its sample, this clonotype was seen a few times. The rearrangement joins TRBV20-1 to TRBJ2-7; a weak D match, TRBD1 (6 bases). Germline assignment: CDR1 DFQATT and CDR2 SNEGSKA (reference sequence). The CDR3 runs to 13 residues. Trimming took 4 bases from V and 0 from J, leaving 10 bases between them. The CDR3 sequence: CSAIETGSYEQYF. The DNA of the CDR3 is TGCAGTGCTATAGAGACAGGCTCCTACGAGCAGTACTTC.

The V and J genes are TRBV20-1 and TRBJ2-5, with D perhaps TRBD1 (5 bases). The CDR3 is 13 residues long. Trimming cost V 3 bases and J 7 bases, with 15 bases left between them. Germline CDR1 reads DFQATT; CDR2 reads SNEGSKA (reference sequence). Here the CDR3 DNA reads TGCAGTGCTAGTCAGGGCCGGTTAGGGACCCAGTACTTC. It encodes CSASQGRLGTQYF.

In its sample, this clonotype was seen many times. This rearrangement joins TRBV5-6 to TRBJ1-5; 8 bases are shared with TRBD1. The J segment lost 5 bases and the V segment lost 4 bases, leaving 5 bases of the junction unmatched. In germline, CDR1 is SGHDT, CDR2 YYEEEE. This CDR3 region has 14 residues. CDR3 region: CASSPQGADQPQHF. Written as DNA, the CDR3 is TGTGCCAGCAGCCCGCAGGGGGCTGATCAGCCCCAGCATTTT.

There are many counts of this clonotype. The genes are TRBV20-1 and TRBJ1-2; perhaps TRBD1 as D (6 bases). V was shortened by 6 bases and J by 7 bases, with 18 bases between the two germline ends. This CDR3 region has 13 residues. CDR1 is DFQATT, CDR2 SNEGSKA, per germline (reference sequence). The CDR3 here is CSARGGAARGYTF. The CDR3 bases are TGCAGTGCGAGGGGGGGGGCGGCACGTGGCTACACCTTC.

In its sample, this clonotype was seen a few times. The chain couples TRBV20-1 to TRBJ2-1; D is unresolved. The CDR3 has 12 residues. CDR1 is DFQATT, CDR2 SNEGSKA, per germline (reference sequence). V was trimmed by 6 bases and J by 0 bases, leaving 6 bases between them. The CDR3 DNA reads TGCAGTGCCGGGTTCTCCTACAATGAGCAGTTCTTC. This translates into CSAGFSYNEQFF.

V and J are TRBV18 and TRBJ2-5, with 12 positions matching TRBD2. The CDR3 covers 18 residues. V was clipped by 0 bases and J by 4 bases; unmatched bases: 9. Germline CDR1 and CDR2: KGHSH and LQKENI. The CDR3 nucleotides are TGTGCCAGCTCACCACCCGGACTAGCGGGGATCTTGGGAGAGACCCAGTACTTC. Translating gives CASSPPGLAGILGETQYF.

This clonotype was observed a handful of times. V gene TRBV20-1 combines with J gene TRBJ2-2, with D unresolved. The CDR3 totals 13 residues. Germline assignment: CDR1 DFQATT and CDR2 SNEGSKA (reference sequence). Deletions cut 4 bases from V and 4 bases from J, with 10 bases between. The CDR3 DNA reads as TGCAGTGCTAAAAGAGCAGGCACCGGGGAGCTGTTTTTT. Residues: CSAKRAGTGELFF.

This clonotype appeared a few times. V is TRBV10-3 and J is TRBJ2-3; D gene ambiguous. Trimming left V 6 bases short and J 1 base short, with 8 bases between. This CDR3 contains 13 residues. CDR1 and CDR2 (germline): ENHRY, SYGVKD. CDR3: CAISDPGTDTQYF. CDR3 DNA sequence: TGTGCCATCAGCGACCCTGGCACAGATACGCAGTATTTT.

This chain links TRBV10-2 with TRBJ2-3, with D possibly TRBD2 on 6 matching bases. Germline CDR1 and CDR2: WSHSY and SAAADI. Trimming left V 4 bases short and J 2 bases short, with 16 bases between. The CDR3 runs to 16 residues. Written as DNA, the CDR3 is TGCGCCAGCAGTGGATACTGGGGGGTCAACACAGATACGCAGTATTTT. Translating it yields CASSGYWGVNTDTQYF.

This clonotype was seen repeatedly, ten times or more. Germline and junction disagree at one end, which may indicate a read error. The genes are TRBV29-1 and TRBJ1-2; a weak D match, TRBD1 (5 bases). The CDR3 contains 11 residues. Germline V lookup: CDR1 SQVTM, CDR2 ANQGSEA. The CDR3 spells CSVEAGGRHSF. CDR3 bases: TGCAGCGTTGAGGCGGGGGGGAGACACTCCTTC.